This T cell receptor (beta chain) was identified in a study of blood T cell repertoires in COVID-19. The germline V gene encodes CDR1 MGHRA and CDR2 YSYEKL. The CDR3 totals 13 residues. Trimming cost V 8 bases and J 7 bases, with 12 bases left between them. In the original workflow: By means of reference gene primer amplification, nucleated cell counts were estimated. TCRdb keeps only in-frame clones here, not all; method: immunoSEQ multiplex PCR. V, J and clone size are those of that table, while D and trimming were read from the DNA. The sample yields 70,000 to 95,000 clones, roughly 77% seen once. The chain couples TRBV4-1 to TRBJ1-6; D not resolved. The receptor's source is a human donor in a cohort sampled during active COVID-19. Sequenced input: peripheral blood. CDR3 sequence: CASHVGENSPLHF. CDR3 DNA: TGCGCCAGCCACGTCGGGGAGAATTCACCCCTCCACTTT.